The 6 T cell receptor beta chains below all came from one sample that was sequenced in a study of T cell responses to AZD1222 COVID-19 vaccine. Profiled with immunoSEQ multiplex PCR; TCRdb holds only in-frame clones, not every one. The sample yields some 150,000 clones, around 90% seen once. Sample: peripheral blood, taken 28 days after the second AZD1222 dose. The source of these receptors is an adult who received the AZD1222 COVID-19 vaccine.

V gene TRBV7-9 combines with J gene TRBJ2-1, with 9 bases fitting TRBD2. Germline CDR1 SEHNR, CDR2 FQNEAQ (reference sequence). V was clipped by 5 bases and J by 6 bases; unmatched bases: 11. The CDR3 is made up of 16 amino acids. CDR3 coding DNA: TGTGCCAGCAGCCCACCTCCGGGACTAGCTGCCAATGAGCAGTTCTTC. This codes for CASSPPPGLAANEQFF.

The CDR3 sequence is CASSPLDSGANVLTF. CDR3 nucleotide sequence: TGTGCCAGCTCACCTCTAGACTCTGGGGCCAACGTCCTGACTTTC. The rearrangement links TRBV18 to TRBJ2-6; D gene uncertain. The CDR3 is 15 amino acids. Germline V gives CDR1 KGHSH, CDR2 LQKENI. V dropped 3 bases and J dropped 0 bases, with 6 bases sitting between them.

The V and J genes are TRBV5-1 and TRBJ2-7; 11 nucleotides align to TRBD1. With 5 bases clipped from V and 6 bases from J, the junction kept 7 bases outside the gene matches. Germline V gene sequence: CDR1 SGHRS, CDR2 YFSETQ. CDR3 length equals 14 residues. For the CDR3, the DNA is TGCGCCAGCAGAACCGGACAGGGGGCGGTCGAGCAGTACTTC. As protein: CASRTGQGAVEQYF.

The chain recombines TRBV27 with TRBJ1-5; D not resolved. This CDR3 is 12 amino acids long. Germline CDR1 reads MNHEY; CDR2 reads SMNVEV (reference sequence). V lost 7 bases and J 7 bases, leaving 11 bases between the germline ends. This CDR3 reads CASKGIPQPQHF. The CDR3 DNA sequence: TGTGCCAGCAAAGGTATCCCACAGCCCCAGCATTTT.

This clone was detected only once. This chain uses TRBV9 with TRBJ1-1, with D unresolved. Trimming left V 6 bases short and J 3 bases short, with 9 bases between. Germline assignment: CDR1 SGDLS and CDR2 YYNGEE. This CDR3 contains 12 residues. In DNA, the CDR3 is TGTGCCAGCACCCTGGGATACACTGAAGCTTTCTTT. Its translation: CASTLGYTEAFF.

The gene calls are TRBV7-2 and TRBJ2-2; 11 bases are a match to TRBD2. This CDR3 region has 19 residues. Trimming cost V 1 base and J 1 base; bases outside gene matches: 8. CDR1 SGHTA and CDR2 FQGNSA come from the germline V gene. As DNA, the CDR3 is TGTGCCAGCAGCTTAGACCCTAGCGGGGGGCTTTGGAACACCGGGGAGCTGTTTTTT. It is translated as CASSLDPSGGLWNTGELFF. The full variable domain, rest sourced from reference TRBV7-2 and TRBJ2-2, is GAGVSQSPSNKVTEKGKDVELRCDPISGHTALYWYRQSLGQGLEFLIYFQGNSAPDKSGLPSDRFSAERTGGSVSTLTIQRTQQEDSAVYLCASSLDPSGGLWNTGELFFGEGSRLTVL.